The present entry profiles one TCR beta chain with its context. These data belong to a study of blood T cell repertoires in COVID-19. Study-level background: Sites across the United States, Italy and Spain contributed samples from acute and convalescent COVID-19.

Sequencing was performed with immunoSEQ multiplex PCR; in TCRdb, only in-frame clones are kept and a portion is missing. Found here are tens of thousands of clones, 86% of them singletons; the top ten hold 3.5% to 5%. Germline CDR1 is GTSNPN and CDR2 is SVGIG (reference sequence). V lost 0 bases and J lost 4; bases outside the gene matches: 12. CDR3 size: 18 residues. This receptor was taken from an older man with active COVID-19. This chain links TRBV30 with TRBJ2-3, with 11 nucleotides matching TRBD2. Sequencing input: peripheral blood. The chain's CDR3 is CAWSVGLTSGSFADTQYF. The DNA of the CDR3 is TGTGCCTGGAGTGTAGGGCTTACTAGCGGGAGTTTCGCAGATACGCAGTATTTT.